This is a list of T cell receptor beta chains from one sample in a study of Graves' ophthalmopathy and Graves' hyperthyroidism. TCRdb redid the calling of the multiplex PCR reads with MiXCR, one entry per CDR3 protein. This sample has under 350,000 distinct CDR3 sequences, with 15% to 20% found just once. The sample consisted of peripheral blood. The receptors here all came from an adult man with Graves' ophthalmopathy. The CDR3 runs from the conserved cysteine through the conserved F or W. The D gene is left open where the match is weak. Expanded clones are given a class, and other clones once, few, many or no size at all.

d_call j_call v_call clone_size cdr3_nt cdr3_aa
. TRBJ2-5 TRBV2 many TGTGCCAGCAGTGTCAACAGGGAGGGAGAGACCCAGTACTTC CASSVNREGETQYF
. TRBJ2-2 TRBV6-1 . TGTGCCAGCAGTGAAGCGGAGGCCACCGGGGAGCTGTTTTTT CASSEAEATGELFF
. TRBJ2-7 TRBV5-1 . TGCGCCAGCAGCTTGAGTCCCAGGGAAGCCGAGCAGTACTTC CASSLSPREAEQYF
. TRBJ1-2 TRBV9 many TGTGCCAGCAGAGCAACGAACAGGGTCTCCGGGGGTGGCTACACCTTC CASRATNRVSGGGYTF
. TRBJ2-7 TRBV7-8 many TGTGCCAGCAGCAGGGAGGACGGTCCCTACGAGCAGTACTTC CASSREDGPYEQYF
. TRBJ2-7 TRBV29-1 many TGCAGCGTTTCGGCACGGGGCTACGAGCAGTACTTC CSVSARGYEQYF
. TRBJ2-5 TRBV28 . TGTCCTGAACCTAATAGACGGGAAGAAGAGACCCAGTACTTC CPEPNRREEETQYF
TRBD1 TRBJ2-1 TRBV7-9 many TGTGCCAGCAGCGTGACAGGGGGCGATGAGCAGTTCTTC CASSVTGGDEQFF
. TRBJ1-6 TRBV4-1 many TGCGCCAGCAGCCAAGAACGGGGGGGCTTCTCCTATAATTCACCCCTCCACTTT CASSQERGGFSYNSPLHF
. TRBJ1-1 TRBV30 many TGTGCCTGGAAAAGGGACCACTGGGACACTGAAGCTTTCTTT CAWKRDHWDTEAFF
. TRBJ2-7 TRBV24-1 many TGTGCCACCAGTGATACGACAGTCTTGCCCTACGAGCAGTACTTC CATSDTTVLPYEQYF
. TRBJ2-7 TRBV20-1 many TGCAGTGCTAGAGCCCAGCGGAACGAATACGAGCAGTACTTC CSARAQRNEYEQYF
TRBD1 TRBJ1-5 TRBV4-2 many TGTGCCAGCAGCCAAGATCCGACAGGGGGCACGAATAGCAATCAGCCCCAGCATTTT CASSQDPTGGTNSNQPQHF
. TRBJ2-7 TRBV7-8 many TGTGCCAGCAGCTTGGGGTATCCTGGATACGAGCAGTACTTC CASSLGYPGYEQYF
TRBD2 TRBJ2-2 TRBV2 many TGTGCCAGCAGCCGATTAGCGGGAGGGAACACCGGGGAGCTGTTTTTT CASSRLAGGNTGELFF
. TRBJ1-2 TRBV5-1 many TGCGCCAGCAGCTTGCTTTACAGCTCGGTCGGGGGCTACACCTTC CASSLLYSSVGGYTF
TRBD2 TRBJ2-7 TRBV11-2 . TGTGCCAGCACCGAGCGGGAGGCCTACGAGCAGTACTTC CASTEREAYEQYF
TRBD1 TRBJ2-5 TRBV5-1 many TGCGCCAGCAGCCTCCGACAGGGCAGCCCAGAGACCCAGTACTTC CASSLRQGSPETQYF
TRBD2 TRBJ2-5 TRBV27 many TGTGCCAGCAGTTATCACGGGACTAGCGGGGGGTCGTACCAAGAGACCCAGTACTTC CASSYHGTSGGSYQETQYF
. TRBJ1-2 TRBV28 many TGTGCCAGCAGTCCCCCCGGGTTGGGGCGCGGCTACACCTTC CASSPPGLGRGYTF
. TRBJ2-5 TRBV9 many TGTGCCAGCAGCGTAGACCCACGAGAGACCCAGTACTTC CASSVDPRETQYF
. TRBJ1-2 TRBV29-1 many TGCAGCGCCCTGGGAGGGGGCTATGGCTACACCTTC CSALGGGYGYTF
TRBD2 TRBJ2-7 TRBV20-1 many TGCAGTGCTAGAGGGGCTAGCGGGAGCTCCTACGAGCAGTACTTC CSARGASGSSYEQYF
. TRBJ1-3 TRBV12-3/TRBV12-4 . TGTGCCAGCAGTACCACAGAGGTGTCTGGAAACACCATATTTTTT CASSTTEVSGNTIFF
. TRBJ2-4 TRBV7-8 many TGTGCCAGCAGTCTCGGGGGGCAGTTGAACATTCAGTACTTC CASSLGGQLNIQYF
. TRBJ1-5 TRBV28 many TGTGCCAGCAGTTTACCCCTTTCGAATCAGCCCCAGCATTTT CASSLPLSNQPQHF
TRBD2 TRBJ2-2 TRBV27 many TGTGCCAGCAGATGGACTAGCGGGAGGGAAGTGCACGGGGAGCTGTTTTTT CASRWTSGREVHGELFF
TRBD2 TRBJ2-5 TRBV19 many TGTGCCAGTATGATGGGAGGGGCGAACCAAGAGACCCAGTACTTC CASMMGGANQETQYF
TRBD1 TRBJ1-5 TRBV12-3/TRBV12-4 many TGTGCCAGCAGTATGACAGGGAACCATCAGCCCCAGCATTTT CASSMTGNHQPQHF
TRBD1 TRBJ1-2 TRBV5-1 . TGCGCCAGCAGCTCTTCCTCGACAGGGGTCGACTACACCTTC CASSSSSTGVDYTF
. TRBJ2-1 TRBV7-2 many TGTGCCAGCAGCAGGCGTGGCCTCTACAATGAGCAGTTCTTC CASSRRGLYNEQFF
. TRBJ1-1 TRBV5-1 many TGCGCCAGCAGCCAGACACAGGGGAACACTGAAGCTTTCTTT CASSQTQGNTEAFF
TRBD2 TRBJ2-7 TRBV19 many TGTGCCACCCAGGCGTCGGGAGGGAGCTCCTACGAGCAGTACTTC CATQASGGSSYEQYF
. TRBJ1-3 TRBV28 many TGTGCCAGCAGTTTATGGGGTGTTGGAGGGCAGAGAGGTAGAAACACCATATATTTT CASSLWGVGGQRGRNTIYF
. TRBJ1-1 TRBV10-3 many TGTGCCATCAGTGAGTCACAGAACACTGAAGCTTTCTTT CAISESQNTEAFF
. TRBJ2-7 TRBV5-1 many TGCGCCAGCAGCATGCGACCCGCGTACGAGCAGTACTTC CASSMRPAYEQYF
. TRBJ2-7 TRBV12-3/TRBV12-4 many TGTGCCAGCAGTCTATCCGGACACGGATACGAGCAGTACTTC CASSLSGHGYEQYF
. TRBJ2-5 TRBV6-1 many TGTGCCAGCAGTGAGAGAACTGGGACCCAGTACTTC CASSERTGTQYF
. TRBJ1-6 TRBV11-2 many TGTGCCAGCAGCTTAGTTCCCGATAATTCACCCCTCCACTTT CASSLVPDNSPLHF
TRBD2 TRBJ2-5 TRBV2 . TGTGCCAGCAGCCCGACTAGCGGGGGGACGCAAGAGACCCAGTACTTC CASSPTSGGTQETQYF
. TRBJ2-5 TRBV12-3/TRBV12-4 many TGTGCCAGCAGACCCGTGGCACACCAAGAGACCCAGTACTTC CASRPVAHQETQYF
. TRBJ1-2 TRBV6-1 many TGTGCCAGCAGTCGGGGGCCCAACTATGGCTACACCTTC CASSRGPNYGYTF
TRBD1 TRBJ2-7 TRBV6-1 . TGTGCCAGCAGTGCCTCCCGGACAGGGCTGGCCGAGCAGTACTTC CASSASRTGLAEQYF
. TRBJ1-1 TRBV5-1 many TGCGCCAGCAGCACTCTTTACAGGGACACTGAAGCTTTCTTT CASSTLYRDTEAFF
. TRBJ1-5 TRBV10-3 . TGTGCCATCAGCCCGGTCAGGGTCAATCAGCCCCAGCCTTTT CAISPVRVNQPQPF
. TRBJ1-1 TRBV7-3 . TGTGCCAGCAGCGTAGCTGGGGGAAACACTGAAGCTTTCTTT CASSVAGGNTEAFF
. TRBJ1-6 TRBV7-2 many TGTGCCAGCAGCTTAGACAGGGTTTCACCCCTCCACTTT CASSLDRVSPLHF
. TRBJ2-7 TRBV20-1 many TGCAGTGCGCCGGGGAGGCGAGATCAAAGCTCCTACGAGCAGTACTTC CSAPGRRDQSSYEQYF
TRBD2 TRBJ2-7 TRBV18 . TGTGCCAGCTCACCCGAGCTTTGGACTAGCGGGGGGAGCTCCTACGAGCAGTACTTC CASSPELWTSGGSSYEQYF
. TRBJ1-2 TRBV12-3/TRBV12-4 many TGTGCCAGCAGTTTGGAGGACAGACACACCTTC CASSLEDRHTF
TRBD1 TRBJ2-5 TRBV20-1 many TGCAGTGCTAGAGTTCTACAGGGGGCGGTGGAGACCCAGTACTTC CSARVLQGAVETQYF
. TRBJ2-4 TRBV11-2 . TGTGCCAGCAGCGTCAGGGGACAACTAGCCAAAAACATTCAGTACTTC CASSVRGQLAKNIQYF
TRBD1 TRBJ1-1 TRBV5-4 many TGTGCCAGCAGCGCCGACCAACAGGGGTTTGACACTGAAGCTTTCTTT CASSADQQGFDTEAFF
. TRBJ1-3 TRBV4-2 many TGTGCCAGCAGCCAAGAGACAGGTTTTGTCGGGTCTGGAAACACCATATATTTT CASSQETGFVGSGNTIYF
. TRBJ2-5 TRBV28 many TGTGCCAGCAGGCCTCTTGTCACCCAAGAGACCCAGTACTTC CASRPLVTQETQYF